This record covers a single T cell receptor beta chain. Its target is unknown. The primer mix had 60 Vbeta and 13 Jbeta primers. Measured with immunoSEQ multiplex PCR; TCRdb has only the in-frame clones, and not every one. The data show roughly 230,000 clones, just under 80% seen once. The CDR3 has 14 residues. CDR1 and CDR2 (germline): SGHNT, YENEEA. The V gene lost 7 bases and the J gene lost 1 base, with 13 bases spanning the gap. The sample comes from a study of cytomegalovirus exposure and HLA in healthy donors. General study results and limits: Immune exposure information comprised only CMV serostatus. A prior analysis recorded that most TCR beta V segments were productive about 90% or about 30% of the time. It was taken for granted in presence/absence analyses that sequencing depth across donors was roughly uniform. Among the most significant clusters, several appeared linked to common viral pathogens in a later analysis.

The receptor was derived from a boy aged 5 to 17 in good health and CMV-seronegative. J is TRBJ2-5 and V is TRBV11-3; D is ambiguous. The sequenced material came from PBMCs. The CDR3 region has the DNA TGTGCCAGCACCGAAGGTAGCCTCCAAGAGACCCAGTACTTC. It is translated as CASTEGSLQETQYF.